This T cell receptor (beta chain) was captured in a study of T cell responses to AZD1222 COVID-19 vaccine. General study results and limits: Repertoire sampling occurred only after the peak T cell response.

Trimming pared 1 base from V and 4 bases from J, leaving 7 bases between. CDR3 length: 13 residues. As to this clone: What it recognizes is unknown.

Measured with immunoSEQ multiplex PCR; TCRdb has only the in-frame clones, and not every one. The sample carries approximately 110,000 clones, roughly 84% recorded once. This TCR was recovered from an adult in good health. The sample was peripheral blood, taken on day 0 of AZD1222 vaccination. The V and J genes are TRBV12-3 or TRBV12-4 and TRBJ2-5; no definite D call. The CDR3 here is CASSLGISETQYF. CDR3 in DNA: TGTGCCAGCAGTTTAGGGATATCAGAGACCCAGTACTTC.